Presented here are 13 T cell receptor beta chains from one specimen sequenced in a study of cytomegalovirus exposure and HLA in healthy donors. 60 Vbeta and 13 Jbeta primers were used in PCR. Profiled with immunoSEQ multiplex PCR; TCRdb holds only in-frame clones, not every one. The data show 100,000 to 150,000 clones, approximately 70% seen once. The source material was PBMCs. These receptors were obtained from a man aged 18 to 29 in good health and CMV-seronegative.

The chain has TRBV28 and TRBJ1-5; TRBD1 matches 8 bases. There are 15 residues in the CDR3. CDR1 is MDHEN, CDR2 SYDVKM, per germline. The V and J ends lost 6 bases and 6 bases, in that order; junction bases with no gene match: 10. CDR3 loop: CASSPVGRGLQPQHF. CDR3 bases: TGTGCCAGCAGCCCCGTCGGCAGGGGGCTTCAGCCCCAGCATTTT.

The chain carries TRBV27 and TRBJ2-1, with 11 positions matching TRBD2. This CDR3 comprises 15 residues. J gave up 3 bases and V 4 bases, and 2 bases lay outside the gene matches. The germline V gene encodes CDR1 MNHEY and CDR2 SMNVEV (reference sequence). Here the CDR3 DNA reads TGTGCCAGCAGTTCCGGGACTAGCGGCTACAATGAGCAGTTCTTC. It codes for CASSSGTSGYNEQFF.

This chain joins TRBV5-1 and TRBJ1-5; maybe TRBD1 (5 bases). This CDR3 region has 14 residues. Germline V gene lookup returns CDR1 SGHRS and CDR2 YFSETQ. Trimming took off 4 bases at V and 5 bases at J, with 13 bases between the two ends. CDR3 region: CASSPGGADQPQHF. CDR3 sequence (DNA): TGCGCCAGCAGCCCGGGCGGGGCGGATCAGCCCCAGCATTTT.

This clone appeared a few times. The chain employs TRBV19 and TRBJ2-3; a possible D gene is TRBD2 (6 bases). Per the germline V gene, CDR1 is LNHDA and CDR2 is SQIVND (reference sequence). CDR3 length equals 12 residues. V was trimmed by 8 bases and J by 4 bases, leaving 10 bases between them. The chain's CDR3 is CASGGSADTQYF. For the CDR3, the DNA is TGTGCCAGTGGGGGGTCGGCAGATACGCAGTATTTT.

This chain joins TRBV5-6 and TRBJ1-1; D uncertain. Germline V gene data show CDR1 as SGHDT and CDR2 as YYEEEE. The CDR3 spans 14 residues. V lost 0 bases, J lost 0 bases, and 6 bases lay in between. CDR3 nucleotides: TGTGCCAGCAGCTTGGCGGGAATGAACACTGAAGCTTTCTTT. Translation gives CASSLAGMNTEAFF.

In nucleotides, the CDR3 is TGTGCCAGCAGTCAACAGGGGGCTAATAGACTGACCTATGGCTACACCTTC. Its translation: CASSQQGANRLTYGYTF. The genes are TRBV28 and TRBJ1-2, with 9 bases identical to TRBD1. This CDR3 spans 17 amino acids. Unmatched junction bases numbered 14, after V lost 5 bases and J lost 4 bases. The germline V gene encodes CDR1 MDHEN and CDR2 SYDVKM.

The genes are TRBV4-1 and TRBJ2-7, with 8 bases fitting TRBD2. Trimming removed 5 bases from V and 5 bases from J; junction bases left unmatched: 8. Germline CDR1 and CDR2: MGHRA and YSYEKL. The CDR3 extends over 14 amino acids. In nucleotides, the CDR3 is TGCGCCAGCAGCAACCGGGGGGGCCGCAACGAGCAGTACTTC. This encodes CASSNRGGRNEQYF.

J is TRBJ1-4 and V is TRBV5-4; tentative D call: TRBD1 (6 bases). This CDR3 is 14 amino acids long. The germline CDR1 and CDR2 sequences are SGHNT and YYREEE (reference sequence). Trimming pared 4 bases from V and 6 bases from J, leaving 13 bases between. CDR3 sequence (DNA): TGTGCCAGCAGCCCCGGGACAACCTATGAAAAACTGTTTTTT. It yields the protein CASSPGTTYEKLFF.

In its sample, this clone was seen a few times. The chain recombines TRBV5-8 with TRBJ1-5; D not resolved. Trimming took off 7 bases at V and 2 bases at J, with 19 bases between the two ends. Germline lookup yields CDR1 SGHTS and CDR2 YDEGEE. CDR3 length: 16 residues. The CDR3 protein is CASGSGVNVGNQPQHF. The CDR3 DNA reads TGTGCCAGCGGTTCAGGTGTGAATGTCGGCAATCAGCCCCAGCATTTT.

V and J are TRBV6-5 and TRBJ2-3, with D hard to call. From germline, CDR1 is MNHEY and CDR2 SVGAGI. Trimming cost V 4 bases and J 2 bases, with 13 bases left between them. This CDR3 has 15 residues. The chain's CDR3 is CASSSEPSFTDTQYF. DNA of the CDR3: TGTGCCAGCAGTTCTGAGCCCTCCTTCACAGATACGCAGTATTTT.

This clone appeared a few times. The rearrangement uses TRBV27 and TRBJ2-7; 7 bases are shared with TRBD2. There are 16 residues in the CDR3. Germline loops: CDR1 MNHEY, CDR2 SMNVEV (reference sequence). J was trimmed by 0 bases and V by 2 bases; bases with no gene match: 7. CDR3 in amino acids: CASSLRALADSYEQYF. CDR3 DNA: TGTGCCAGCAGTTTACGGGCTCTAGCGGACTCCTACGAGCAGTACTTC.

This chain uses TRBV7-9 with TRBJ2-1; 13 positions match TRBD2. CDR1 is SEHNR, CDR2 FQNEAQ, per germline (reference sequence). The junction had 9 bases not matched to a gene; V was cut back by 4 bases and J by 0 bases. CDR3 length equals 19 residues. The DNA of the CDR3 is TGTGCCAGCAGCTCTAGACTAGCGGGAGGCCCCAGCTCCTACAATGAGCAGTTCTTC. Its protein is CASSSRLAGGPSSYNEQFF.

This sequence joins TRBV28 and TRBJ2-1; D perhaps matches TRBD2 (5 bases). The V end was cut by 5 bases, the J end by 4 bases, with 15 bases between. The CDR3 runs 15 residues. The V gene's germline CDR1 is MDHEN and CDR2 SYDVKM. This CDR3 reads CASSGGTRVYNEQFF. The CDR3 nucleotides are TGTGCCAGCAGTGGCGGTACTAGGGTATACAATGAGCAGTTCTTC.